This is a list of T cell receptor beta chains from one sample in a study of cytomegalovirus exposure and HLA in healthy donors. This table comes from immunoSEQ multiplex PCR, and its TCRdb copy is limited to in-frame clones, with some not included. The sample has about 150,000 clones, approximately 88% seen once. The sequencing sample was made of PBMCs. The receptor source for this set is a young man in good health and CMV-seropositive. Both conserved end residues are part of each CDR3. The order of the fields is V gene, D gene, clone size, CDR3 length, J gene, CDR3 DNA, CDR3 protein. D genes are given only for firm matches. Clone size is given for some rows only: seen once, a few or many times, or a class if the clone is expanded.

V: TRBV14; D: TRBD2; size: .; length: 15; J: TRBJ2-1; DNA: TGTGCCAGCAGCCAAGATCAACTAGCGGGAGTGGAGCAGTTCTTC; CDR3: CASSQDQLAGVEQFF
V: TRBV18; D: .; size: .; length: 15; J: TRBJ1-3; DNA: TGTGCCAGCTCACCAGGCGGACAGTCTGGAAACACCATATATTTT; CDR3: CASSPGGQSGNTIYF
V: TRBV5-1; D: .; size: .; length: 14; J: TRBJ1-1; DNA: TGCGCCAGCAGCCTCTGGGGGGTGAACACTGAAGCTTTCTTT; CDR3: CASSLWGVNTEAFF
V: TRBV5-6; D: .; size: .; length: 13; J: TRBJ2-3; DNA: TGTGCCAGCAGCTTGACTAGTCCAGATACGCAGTATTTT; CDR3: CASSLTSPDTQYF
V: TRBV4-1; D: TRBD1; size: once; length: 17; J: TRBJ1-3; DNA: TGCGCCAGCAGTCCACTCCCGGGACAGGTTTTTGGAAACACCATATATTTT; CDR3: CASSPLPGQVFGNTIYF
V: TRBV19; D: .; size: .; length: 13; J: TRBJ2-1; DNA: TGTGCCAGTAGTAGAAAGCACCTCAATGAGCAGTTCTTC; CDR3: CASSRKHLNEQFF
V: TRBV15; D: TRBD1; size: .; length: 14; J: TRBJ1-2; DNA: TGTGCCACCAGCCCTCGGGACAGGGAGTATGGCTACACCTTC; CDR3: CATSPRDREYGYTF
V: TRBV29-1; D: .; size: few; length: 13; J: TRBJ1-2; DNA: TGCTCGGGATGGAACGAAGCTAACTATGGCTACACCTTC; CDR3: CSGWNEANYGYTF
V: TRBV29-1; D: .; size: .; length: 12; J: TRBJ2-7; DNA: TGCAGCGTTTCTGGACAGCGCTACGAGCAGTACTTC; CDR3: CSVSGQRYEQYF
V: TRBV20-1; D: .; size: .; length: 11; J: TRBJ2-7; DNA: TGCAGTGCCGCGGGGACCTACGAGCAGTACTTC; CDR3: CSAAGTYEQYF
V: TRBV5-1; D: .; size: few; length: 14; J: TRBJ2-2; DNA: TGCGCCAGCAGCTTACAACCTAACACCGGGGAGCTGTTTTTT; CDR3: CASSLQPNTGELFF
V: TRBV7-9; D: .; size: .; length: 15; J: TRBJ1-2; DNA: TGTGCCAGCAGCTTAACAGCCATAACGAACTATGGCTACACCTTC; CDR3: CASSLTAITNYGYTF
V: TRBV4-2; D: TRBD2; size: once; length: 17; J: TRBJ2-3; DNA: TGTGCCAGCAGCCACGTTAGCGGGGGGGGGAGCACAGATACGCAGTATTTT; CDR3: CASSHVSGGGSTDTQYF
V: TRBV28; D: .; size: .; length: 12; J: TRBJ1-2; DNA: TGTGCCAGCAGTTTATTACAGTATGGCTACACCTTC; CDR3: CASSLLQYGYTF
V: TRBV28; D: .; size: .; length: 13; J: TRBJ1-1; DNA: TGTGCCAGCAAGGAGGCCCCGAAGACTGAAGCTTTCTTT; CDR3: CASKEAPKTEAFF
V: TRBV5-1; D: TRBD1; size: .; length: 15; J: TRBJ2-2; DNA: TGCGCCAGCAGCCCAGGGACAGGGCTCACCGGGGAGCTGTTTTTT; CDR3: CASSPGTGLTGELFF
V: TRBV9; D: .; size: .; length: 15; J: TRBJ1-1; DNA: TGTGCCAGCAGCGTAGGAAACCTCGGGTACACTGAAGCTTTCTTT; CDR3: CASSVGNLGYTEAFF
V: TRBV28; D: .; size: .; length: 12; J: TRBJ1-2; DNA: TGTGCCAGCAGCTCCAGGGGCTATGGCTACACCTTC; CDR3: CASSSRGYGYTF
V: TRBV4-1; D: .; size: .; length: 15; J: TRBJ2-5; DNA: TGCGCCAGCAGCCTGGCATTAGCGGTCCAAGAGACCCAGTACTTC; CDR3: CASSLALAVQETQYF
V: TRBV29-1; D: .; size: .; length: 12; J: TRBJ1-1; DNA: TGCAGCGTTCCCGGAGGGGAGAGTGAAGCTTTCTTT; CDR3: CSVPGGESEAFF
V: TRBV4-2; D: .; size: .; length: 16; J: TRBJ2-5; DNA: TGTGCCAGCAGCCAAGATCGCGGCGGGGCACAAGAGACCCAGTACTTC; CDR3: CASSQDRGGAQETQYF
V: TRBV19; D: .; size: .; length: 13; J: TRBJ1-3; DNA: TGTGCCAGTAGGGACTTAGCTGGAAACACCATATATTTT; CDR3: CASRDLAGNTIYF
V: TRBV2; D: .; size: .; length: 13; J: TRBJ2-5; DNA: TGTGCCAGCAGTGGTCAGGGGCTGGTGACCCAGTACTTC; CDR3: CASSGQGLVTQYF
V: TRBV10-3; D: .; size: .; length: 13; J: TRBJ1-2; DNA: TGTGCCATCACAAGCAAGCACCGCCTTGGCTACACCTTC; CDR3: CAITSKHRLGYTF
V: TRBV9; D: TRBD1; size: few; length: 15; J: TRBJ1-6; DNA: TGTGCCAGCAGCCCAAGACAGGGGGGTAATTCACCCCTCCACTTT; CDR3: CASSPRQGGNSPLHF
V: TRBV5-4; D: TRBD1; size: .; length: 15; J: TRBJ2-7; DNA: TGTGCCAGCAGCGGGGGGGACAGGGGGATCTACGAGCAGTACTTC; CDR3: CASSGGDRGIYEQYF
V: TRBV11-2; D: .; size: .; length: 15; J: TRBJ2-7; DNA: TGTGCCAGCAGCTTAGGGGCAGGCAAGAACCACGAGCAGTACTTC; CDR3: CASSLGAGKNHEQYF
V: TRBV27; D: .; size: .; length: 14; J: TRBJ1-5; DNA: TGTGCCAGCAGCCGGGGGGGTAGCAATCAGCCCCAGCATTTT; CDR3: CASSRGGSNQPQHF
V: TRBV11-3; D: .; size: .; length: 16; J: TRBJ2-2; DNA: TGTGCCAGCAGCATAGGGGCAGGGACAAACACCGGGGAGCTGTTTTTT; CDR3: CASSIGAGTNTGELFF